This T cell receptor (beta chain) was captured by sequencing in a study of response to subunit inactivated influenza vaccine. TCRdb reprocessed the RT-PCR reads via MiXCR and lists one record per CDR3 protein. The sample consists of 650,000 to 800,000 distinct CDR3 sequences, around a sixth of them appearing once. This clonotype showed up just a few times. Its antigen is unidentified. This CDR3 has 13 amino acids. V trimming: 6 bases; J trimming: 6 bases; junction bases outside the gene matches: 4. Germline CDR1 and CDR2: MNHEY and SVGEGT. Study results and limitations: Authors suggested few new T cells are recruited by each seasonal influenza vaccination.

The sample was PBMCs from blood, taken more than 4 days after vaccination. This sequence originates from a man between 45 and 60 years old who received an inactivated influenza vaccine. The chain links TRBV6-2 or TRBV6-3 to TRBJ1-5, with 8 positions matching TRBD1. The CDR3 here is CASRDRGTQPQHF. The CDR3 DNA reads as TGTGCCAGCAGAGACAGGGGAACTCAGCCCCAGCATTTT.